One sample yielded the 10 T cell receptor beta chains listed below, sequenced in a study of cytomegalovirus exposure and HLA in healthy donors. The PCR was carried out with 60 Vbeta primers and 13 Jbeta primers. Some clones are missing from TCRdb's copy, which holds only in-frame ones; the method was immunoSEQ multiplex PCR. Recorded here are about 120,000 clones; the top ten clones represent 3.7%. Input material: PBMCs. The origin of the receptors is a man aged 30-40 years in good health and CMV-seronegative.

The chain is built from TRBV7-2 and TRBJ1-1; D not resolved. V was pared by 1 base and J by 1 base, with 4 bases between. The CDR3 is 13 amino acids. Germline CDR1 is SGHTA and CDR2 is FQGNSA. CDR3 coding DNA: TGTGCCAGCAGCTTAGGGGCGAACACTGAAGCTTTCTTT. Protein: CASSLGANTEAFF.

The genes are TRBV5-1 and TRBJ2-7, with D possibly matching TRBD2 (6 bases). CDR1 SGHRS and CDR2 YFSETQ come from the germline V gene. V dropped 2 bases and J dropped 1 base, with 10 bases sitting between them. This CDR3 comprises 14 residues. CDR3 nucleotide sequence: TGCGCCAGCAGCTTAGGAGGGACGTCCTACGAGCAGTACTTC. Translation gives CASSLGGTSYEQYF.

The chain links TRBV6-5 to TRBJ2-7, with 7 bases matching TRBD2. The junction had 12 bases not matched to a gene; V was cut back by 10 bases and J by 0 bases. The germline V gene has CDR1 MNHEY and CDR2 SVGAGI. This CDR3 comprises 15 residues. The CDR3 DNA sequence: TGTGCCACCTCGAAGGAGACGGGGGGCTCCTACGAGCAGTACTTC. Its translation is CATSKETGGSYEQYF.

The V and J genes are TRBV15 and TRBJ2-6; D is possibly TRBD2 (6 bases). The V gene lost 1 base and the J gene lost 2 bases, with 6 bases spanning the gap. There are 15 residues in the CDR3. The germline CDR1 and CDR2 sequences are LNHNV and YYDKDF (reference sequence). In DNA form, the CDR3 reads TGTGCCACCAGCAGAGGGGGGGCTGGGGCCAACGTCCTGACTTTC. Encoded protein: CATSRGGAGANVLTF.

This sequence joins TRBV6-1 and TRBJ1-4, with D perhaps matching TRBD1 (5 bases). Germline CDR1 and CDR2: MNHNS and SASEGT. CDR3 length: 15 residues. Trimming took 3 bases from V and 7 from J, leaving 15 bases between them. CDR3 protein: CASSDIGASGEKLFF. Written as DNA, the CDR3 is TGTGCCAGCAGTGACATTGGGGCTTCGGGTGAAAAACTGTTTTTT.

V and J are TRBV18 and TRBJ1-3; D not certain. Germline CDR1 KGHSH, CDR2 LQKENI. CDR3 length: 16 residues. V lost 2 bases, J lost 4 bases, and 15 bases lay in between. The CDR3 DNA reads TGTGCCAGCTCACCATTAGACATTATCGCAGGAAACACCATATATTTT. The encoded protein is CASSPLDIIAGNTIYF.

The chain links TRBV19 to TRBJ2-6; maybe TRBD2 (6 bases). The CDR3 is 15 amino acids. The V gene's germline CDR1 is LNHDA and CDR2 SQIVND (reference sequence). V gave up 3 bases and J gave up 2 bases, with 8 bases separating them. The CDR3 sequence: CASSIAGPGANVLTF. The DNA of the CDR3 is TGTGCCAGTAGTATTGCGGGGCCTGGGGCCAACGTCCTGACTTTC.

The rearrangement joins TRBV11-2 to TRBJ1-2; TRBD1 aligns across 7 bases. The J segment lost 2 bases and the V segment lost 5 bases, leaving 17 bases of the junction unmatched. Germline V CDR1 and CDR2: SGHAT, FQNNGV. The CDR3 consists of 18 residues. The CDR3 region is CASSPSTGRAPLNYGYTF. The DNA of the CDR3 is TGTGCCAGCAGCCCTTCGACAGGGAGAGCCCCGTTGAACTATGGCTACACCTTC.

V gene TRBV15 combines with J gene TRBJ2-2, with 10 bases that match TRBD1. The CDR3 has 16 residues. J lost 0 bases, V lost 6 bases, and 4 bases had no gene match. CDR1 and CDR2 (germline): LNHNV, YYDKDF (reference sequence). The CDR3 here is CATRGQGYANTGELFF. CDR3 nucleotides: TGTGCCACCAGGGGACAGGGGTACGCGAACACCGGGGAGCTGTTTTTT.

The chain couples TRBV7-9 to TRBJ2-7, with D possibly being TRBD2 (6 bases). The CDR3 extends over 13 amino acids. V shed 1 base and J shed 3 bases, with 7 bases lying between them. Germline V gene data show CDR1 as SEHNR and CDR2 as FQNEAQ (reference sequence). The CDR3 reads CASSLGGDYEQYF. CDR3 sequence (DNA): TGTGCCAGCAGCTTAGGGGGGGACTACGAGCAGTACTTC.